This entry lists 12 T cell receptor beta chains sequenced from one sample in a study of cytomegalovirus exposure and HLA in healthy donors. It was with 60 Vbeta and 13 Jbeta primers that the PCR ran. Generated by immunoSEQ multiplex PCR, the TCRdb table keeps only in-frame clones and is missing some. Its table lists approximately 110,000 clones. What was sequenced was PBMCs. These receptors all stem from a young man in good health and CMV-seronegative.

The V gene is TRBV5-8, the J gene TRBJ1-2; D gene unclear. V shed 4 bases and J shed 7 bases, with 8 bases lying between them. The CDR3 is 11 residues long. The germline gives CDR1 SGHTS, CDR2 YDEGEE. The DNA for the CDR3 is TGTGCCAGCAGCCCCGACTCTGGCTACACCTTC. Its protein product is CASSPDSGYTF.

Worth noting for this clone: Other DNA sequences of this sample code for an identical CDR3. V is TRBV11-2 and J is TRBJ2-7; 11 nucleotides align to TRBD1. The CDR3 sequence is 15 residues long. Germline CDR1 and CDR2: SGHAT and FQNNGV. V was clipped by 4 bases and J by 2 bases; unmatched bases: 4. The CDR3 DNA sequence: TGTGCCAGCAGCTACGGGACAGGGGGGACCTACGAGCAGTACTTC. It codes for CASSYGTGGTYEQYF.

The gene calls are TRBV7-9 and TRBJ2-1; 13 bases line up with TRBD2. Trimming at V came to 5 bases and at J to 5 bases, leaving 6 bases not matched to a gene. This CDR3 has 16 amino acids. Looked up from germline, CDR1 is SEHNR and CDR2 is FQNEAQ (reference sequence). CDR3: CASSPRLAGGNNEQFF. CDR3 in DNA: TGTGCCAGCAGCCCGCGACTAGCGGGAGGTAACAATGAGCAGTTCTTC.

The rearrangement uses TRBV30 and TRBJ2-1, with TRBD2 as a possible D gene (6 bases). The germline gives CDR1 GTSNPN, CDR2 SVGIG (reference sequence). V was pared by 7 bases and J by 9 bases, with 10 bases between. The CDR3 runs 10 residues. For the CDR3, the DNA is TGTGCCTCCGACGGGAGTGAGCAGTTCTTC. Protein: CASDGSEQFF.

The J gene is TRBJ2-3, the V gene TRBV6-5; D call uncertain. V lost 2 bases, J lost 4 bases, and 7 bases lay in between. Looked up from germline, CDR1 is MNHEY and CDR2 is SVGAGI. This CDR3 comprises 13 residues. The CDR3 reads CASSYIVSDTQYF. CDR3 coding DNA: TGTGCCAGCAGTTACATAGTATCAGATACGCAGTATTTT.

The CDR3 reads CASSLAGGAYEQYF. The CDR3 DNA is TGTGCCAGCAGCTTAGCGGGAGGGGCCTACGAGCAGTACTTC. This rearrangement joins TRBV11-2 to TRBJ2-7; 8 bases are a match to TRBD2. Germline V CDR1 and CDR2: SGHAT, FQNNGV. The CDR3 is 14 amino acids. V lost 1 base to trimming and J lost 2 bases; unmatched junction nucleotides: 1.

The chain combines TRBV4-3 with TRBJ1-6, with D possibly TRBD1 on 5 matching bases. CDR1 and CDR2 from the germline V gene are LGHNA and YSLEER. Trimming stripped 0 bases from V and 10 bases from J, with 10 bases between. The CDR3 runs 14 residues. The CDR3 DNA follows: TGCGCCAGCAGCCAAGAGGGGGGGGAATCACCCCTCCACTTT. As protein: CASSQEGGESPLHF.

This rearrangement joins TRBV6-1 to TRBJ2-3, with unresolved D. Germline CDR1 MNHNS, CDR2 SASEGT. Trimming stripped 4 bases from V and 1 base from J, with 6 bases between. The CDR3 covers 13 residues. The CDR3 spells CASSGSGTDTQYF. CDR3 nucleotides: TGTGCCAGCAGTGGGTCAGGCACAGATACGCAGTATTTT.

This clone shows up as medium-sized by frequency. V is TRBV6-4 and J is TRBJ2-3; 9 positions agree with TRBD2. CDR1 and CDR2 from the germline V gene are MRHNA and SNTAGT. The V segment lost 4 bases and the J segment 1 base; nucleotides outside the gene matches: 0. This CDR3 comprises 14 residues. CDR3 loop: CASSGTSGTDTQYF. As DNA, the CDR3 is TGTGCCAGCAGTGGGACTAGCGGCACAGATACGCAGTATTTT.

This chain uses TRBV7-8 with TRBJ2-7; 7 bases fit TRBD1. Germline CDR1 and CDR2: SGHVS and FQNEAQ. The CDR3 covers 15 residues. The V and J ends lost 6 bases and 0 bases, in that order; junction bases with no gene match: 8. Written as DNA, the CDR3 is TGTGCCAGCAGATTTGGACAGGCCAGCTCCTACGAGCAGTACTTC. The encoded protein is CASRFGQASSYEQYF.

This rearrangement joins TRBV19 to TRBJ1-1; no definite D call. V was trimmed by 0 bases and J by 5 bases, leaving 10 bases between them. CDR3 length equals 14 residues. Germline CDR1 and CDR2: LNHDA and SQIVND (reference sequence). The CDR3 coding sequence is TGTGCCAGTAGTATAGACCTCTCGGGTACTGAAGCTTTCTTT. Translated, it gives CASSIDLSGTEAFF.

The chain has TRBV19 and TRBJ2-1; 8 nucleotides match TRBD2. CDR1 and CDR2 (germline): LNHDA, SQIVND (reference sequence). The CDR3 length is 14 residues. After removal of 7 bases from V and 4 bases from J, the junction contained 6 bases not matched to a gene. The CDR3 sequence is CASTAGGNYNEQFF. In nucleotides, the CDR3 is TGTGCCAGTACTGCGGGGGGAAATTACAATGAGCAGTTCTTC.